This T cell receptor beta chain was retrieved from a study of T cells after yellow fever vaccination. V gave up 6 bases and J gave up 2 bases; unmatched junction bases: 4. The V gene's germline CDR1 is SGHAT and CDR2 FQNNGV. This CDR3 has 13 residues. Findings and limits, study-wide: When the response was secondary, it was weaker but reached its peak faster, day 5 versus 15. Most primary-vaccination clones reappeared after the booster (about 97% CD4, roughly 88% CD8).

Details on this clonotype: Its antigen is still unknown.

TCRdb redid the calling of the 5' RACE reads with MiXCR, one entry per CDR3 protein. This repertoire shows about 160,000 distinct CDR3 sequences, about a tenth found once; its top ten account for about a third. The sequence derives from a man between 18 and 35 years old who received the YFV17D yellow fever vaccine. This chain joins TRBV11-2 and TRBJ2-7, with TRBD1 identical over 7 bases. The sample was CD8+ T cells sorted from PBMCs, taken 45 days after the yellow fever booster vaccination. Written as DNA, the CDR3 is TGTGCCAGCAGGGGGGACAGCCCCTACGAGCAGTACTTC. Its protein is CASRGDSPYEQYF.